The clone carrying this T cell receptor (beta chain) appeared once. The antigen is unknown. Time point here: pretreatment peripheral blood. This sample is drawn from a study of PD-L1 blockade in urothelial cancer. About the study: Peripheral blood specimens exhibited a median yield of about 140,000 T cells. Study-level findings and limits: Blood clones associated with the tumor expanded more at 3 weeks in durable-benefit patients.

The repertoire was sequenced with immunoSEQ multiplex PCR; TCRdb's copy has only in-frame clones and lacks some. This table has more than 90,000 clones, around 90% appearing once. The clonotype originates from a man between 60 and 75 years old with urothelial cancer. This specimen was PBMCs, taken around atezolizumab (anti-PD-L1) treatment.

Written as DNA, the CDR3 is TGCGCCAGCAGCAGAGAGGGAACTGCTTTTCGTCAGCCCCAGCATTTT. This encodes CASSREGTAFRQPQHF. This chain connects TRBV4-1 to TRBJ1-5; D gene ambiguous. Per the germline V gene, CDR1 is MGHRA and CDR2 is YSYEKL. The CDR3 sequence is 16 residues long. V lost 5 bases, J lost 6 bases, and 20 bases lay in between.